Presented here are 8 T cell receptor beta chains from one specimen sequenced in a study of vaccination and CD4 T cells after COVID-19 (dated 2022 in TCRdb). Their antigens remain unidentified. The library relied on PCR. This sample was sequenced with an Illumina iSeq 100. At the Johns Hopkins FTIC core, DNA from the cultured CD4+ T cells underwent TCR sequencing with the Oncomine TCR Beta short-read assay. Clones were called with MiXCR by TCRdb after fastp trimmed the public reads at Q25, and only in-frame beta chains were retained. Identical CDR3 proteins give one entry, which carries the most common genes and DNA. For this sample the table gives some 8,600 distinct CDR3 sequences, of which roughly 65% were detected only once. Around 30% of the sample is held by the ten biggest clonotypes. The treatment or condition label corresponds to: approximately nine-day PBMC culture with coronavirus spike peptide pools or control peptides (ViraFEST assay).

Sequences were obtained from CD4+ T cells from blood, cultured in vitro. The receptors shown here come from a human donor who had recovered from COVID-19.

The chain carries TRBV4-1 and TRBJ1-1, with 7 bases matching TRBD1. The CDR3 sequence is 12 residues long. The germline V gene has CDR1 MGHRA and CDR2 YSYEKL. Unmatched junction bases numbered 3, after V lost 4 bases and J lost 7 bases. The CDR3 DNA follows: TGCGCCAGCAGCCGAGGGGACAGTGAAGCTTTCTTT. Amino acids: CASSRGDSEAFF.

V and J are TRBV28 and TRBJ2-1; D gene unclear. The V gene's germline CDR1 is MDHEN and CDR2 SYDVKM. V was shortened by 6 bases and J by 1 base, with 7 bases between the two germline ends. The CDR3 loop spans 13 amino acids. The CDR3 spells CASRAVSYNEQFF. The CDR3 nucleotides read TGTGCCAGCAGGGCGGTGTCCTACAATGAGCAGTTCTTC.

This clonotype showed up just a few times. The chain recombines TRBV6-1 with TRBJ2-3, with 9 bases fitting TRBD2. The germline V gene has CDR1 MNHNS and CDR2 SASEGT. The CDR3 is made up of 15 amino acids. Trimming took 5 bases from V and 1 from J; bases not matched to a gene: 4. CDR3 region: CASSQREVGTDTQYF. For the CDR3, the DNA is TGTGCCAGCAGTCAGCGGGAGGTAGGCACAGATACGCAGTATTTT.

The CDR3 spells CATSRQGGGSEKLFF. CDR3 in DNA: TGTGCCACCAGCAGACAGGGGGGGGGAAGTGAAAAACTGTTTTTT. V and J are TRBV15 and TRBJ1-4; 7 nucleotides line up with TRBD1. Germline V gene data show CDR1 as LNHNV and CDR2 as YYDKDF (reference sequence). The trim removed 2 bases at V and 7 bases at J, leaving 7 bases unmatched. CDR3 length: 15 residues.

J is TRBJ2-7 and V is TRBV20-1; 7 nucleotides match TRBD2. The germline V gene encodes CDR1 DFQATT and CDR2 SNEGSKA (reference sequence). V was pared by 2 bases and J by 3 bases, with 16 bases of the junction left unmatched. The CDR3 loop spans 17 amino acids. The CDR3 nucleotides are TGCAGTGCTAGAACTTCGCTAGCGGAAGTTTCTAACTACGAGCAGTACTTC. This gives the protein CSARTSLAEVSNYEQYF.

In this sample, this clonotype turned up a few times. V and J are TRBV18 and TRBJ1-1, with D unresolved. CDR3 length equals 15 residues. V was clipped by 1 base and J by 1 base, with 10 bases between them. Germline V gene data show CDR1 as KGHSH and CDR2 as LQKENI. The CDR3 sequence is CASSPLTAGNTEAFF. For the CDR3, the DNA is TGTGCCAGCTCACCACTAACGGCTGGGAACACTGAAGCTTTCTTT.

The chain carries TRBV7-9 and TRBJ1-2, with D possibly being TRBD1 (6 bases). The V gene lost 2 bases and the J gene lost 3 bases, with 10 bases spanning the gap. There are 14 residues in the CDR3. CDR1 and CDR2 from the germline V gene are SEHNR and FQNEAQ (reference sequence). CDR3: CASSLMAGDYGYTF. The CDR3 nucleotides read TGTGCCAGCAGCTTAATGGCAGGGGACTATGGCTACACCTTC.

DNA of the CDR3: TGTGCCAGCAGCTCCCGACAGGGGCACGATAATTCACCCCTCCACTTT. This encodes CASSSRQGHDNSPLHF. The genes are TRBV11-3 and TRBJ1-6, with TRBD1 identical over 8 bases. V dropped 4 bases and J dropped 5; count of bases not matched to a gene: 7. The CDR3 consists of 16 residues. The germline CDR1 and CDR2 sequences are SGHNT and YENEEA.